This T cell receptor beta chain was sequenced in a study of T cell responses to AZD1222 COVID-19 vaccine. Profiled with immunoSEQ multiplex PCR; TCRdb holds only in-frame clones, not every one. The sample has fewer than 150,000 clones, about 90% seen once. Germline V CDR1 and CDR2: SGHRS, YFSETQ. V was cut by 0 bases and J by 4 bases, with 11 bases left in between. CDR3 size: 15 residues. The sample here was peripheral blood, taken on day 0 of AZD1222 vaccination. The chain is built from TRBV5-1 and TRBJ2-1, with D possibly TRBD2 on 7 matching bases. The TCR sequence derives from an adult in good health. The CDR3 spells CASSLDGRGYNEQFF. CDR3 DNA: TGCGCCAGCAGCTTGGATGGGAGGGGGTACAATGAGCAGTTCTTC.